The entry below describes one T cell receptor (beta chain). The antigen remains unidentified. This sample is drawn from a study of T cell responses to AZD1222 COVID-19 vaccine. Overall study findings and caveats: The sample set comprised mostly white British donors with more females, and clonal diversity was possibly underestimated. Nearly half of spike-specific TCRs reportedly go after variant regions that carry no mutations. Breadth and depth of Spike-specific TCRs rose after two AZD1222 doses.

Clones were sequenced by immunoSEQ multiplex PCR, and TCRdb holds only the in-frame ones, with some missing. The sample records 74,000 or so clones, about 88% being singletons. In germline, CDR1 is SGHDT, CDR2 YYEEEE. The CDR3 has 16 amino acids. The germline V and J ends were trimmed by 2 bases and 1 base, with 15 bases remaining between them. The specimen comprised peripheral blood, sampled on day 0 of AZD1222 vaccination. The chain employs TRBV5-6 and TRBJ2-5; the D is unclear. The source is an adult in good health. CDR3 in amino acids: CASSFRSALPQETQYF. As DNA, the CDR3 is TGTGCCAGCAGCTTTAGGTCGGCCCTCCCCCAAGAGACCCAGTACTTC.